This T cell receptor (beta chain) was retrieved from a study of beta chain features in type 1 diabetes. Regarding the study as a whole: In comparison with healthy donors, patients had naive, central memory and Treg TCRB repertoires that appeared more similar. When Type 1 diabetes patients were examined, their TCRB CDR3s proved moderately but significantly shorter in all four CD4+ subsets.

Sampling consisted of one heparinised blood draw per donor, averaging around 120 mL. CD45RO/CCR7/CD25/CD127/CD95/CD27 separated CD4+ naive, central memory, regulatory and stem cell-like memory cells by sorting. Reverse transcribing all isolated RNA meant expressed TCRB transcripts were sequenced. Here immunoSEQ multiplex PCR was the method, and the copy in TCRdb shows in-frame clones only, minus some. The sample records 300,000 to 400,000 clones, roughly 14% being singletons. Notes on this clone: Its target is unknown.

The CDR3 contains 16 residues. Trimming cost V 2 bases and J 1 base; bases outside gene matches: 3. Germline-derived CDR1 and CDR2 are MNHEY and SVGAGI. Sequencing input: naive CD4+ T cells from blood. The sequence came from a woman aged 18-29 years with type 1 diabetes. The V gene is TRBV6-5, the J gene TRBJ1-2; 11 bases are shared with TRBD1. The chain's CDR3 is CASSYRGQGVNYGYTF. The CDR3, as DNA: TGTGCCAGCAGTTACAGGGGACAGGGGGTTAACTATGGCTACACCTTC.